A single sample gave rise to the 5 T cell receptor beta chains below, sequenced in a study of OX40 agonist ivuxolimab in advanced cancers. The method was the immunoSEQ multiplex PCR assay. TCRdb provides this immuneACCESS table in a form limited to in-frame rearrangements. Some clones are lacking; in checked studies, under half of them reflect an unresolved V gene, and why the rest are absent is not known. The sample table lists roughly 100,000 clones, about 87% of them with a count of one. The biggest ten clones account for around 0.76% of the sample. Sequences were derived from CD4+ or CD8+ T cells sorted from blood, sampled in a trial of the OX40 agonist ivuxolimab. The receptors were gathered from an adult with an advanced solid tumor such as melanoma, head and neck, liver or kidney cancer.

CDR3 sequence reads: CASSLREDRTYEQYF. CDR3 nucleotide sequence: TGTGCCAGCAGCTTACGCGAGGACAGGACCTACGAGCAGTACTTC. The J gene is TRBJ2-7, the V gene TRBV7-2; 7 nucleotides match TRBD1. Per germline, CDR1 SGHTA and CDR2 FQGNSA. V shed 2 bases, J shed 2 bases, and the junction held 6 bases outside the gene matches. This CDR3 has 15 amino acids.

This clone was found once. V gene TRBV29-1 combines with J gene TRBJ1-3; D is ambiguous. Per germline, CDR1 SQVTM and CDR2 ANQGSEA. V shed 5 bases and J shed 0 bases, with 8 bases lying between them. The CDR3 runs 13 residues. CDR3 bases: TGCAGCGTTAGACTGGACTCTGGAAACACCATATATTTT. This encodes CSVRLDSGNTIYF.

The chain recombines TRBV9 with TRBJ2-2, with D perhaps TRBD2 (6 bases). This CDR3 region has 16 residues. Trimming removed 4 bases from V and 1 base from J, with 14 bases in between. From germline, CDR1 is SGDLS and CDR2 YYNGEE. The CDR3 DNA is TGTGCCAGCAGCAGGGCGGGGCCGAGGAACACCGGGGAGCTGTTTTTT. Amino acids: CASSRAGPRNTGELFF.

The V and J genes are TRBV2 and TRBJ2-5; TRBD1 aligns across 8 bases. CDR3 length: 17 residues. Unmatched junction bases numbered 9, after V lost 1 base and J lost 2 bases. Germline-derived CDR1 and CDR2 are SNHLY and FYNNEI. The CDR3 loop is CASSEELAGTGQETQYF. In DNA form, the CDR3 reads TGTGCCAGCAGTGAAGAGCTCGCCGGGACAGGTCAAGAGACCCAGTACTTC.

The chain couples TRBV7-2 to TRBJ2-7, with D perhaps TRBD2 (7 bases). Germline V gene sequence: CDR1 SGHTA, CDR2 FQGNSA. V lost 5 bases and J lost 3, with 14 bases in between. The CDR3 length is 14 residues. As DNA, the CDR3 is TGTGCCAGCAGCCCTCGGGGGGCTCTCTACGAGCAGTACTTC. As protein: CASSPRGALYEQYF.